A selection of T cell receptor beta chains follows, all from one sample in a study of cytomegalovirus exposure and HLA in healthy donors. Profiled with immunoSEQ multiplex PCR; TCRdb holds only in-frame clones, not every one. The sample consists of approximately 200,000 clones, 70% to 90% of them appearing once. The sequencing sample was made of PBMCs. The receptors shown here come from a human donor in good health. Both conserved end residues are trimmed from each CDR3. The D gene is left open where the match is weak.

d_gene	v_gene	j_gene	CDR3aa
.	TRBV1	TRBJ2-1	TSSQRLGYNEQF
.	TRBV18	TRBJ2-7	ASSPGQASYEQY
TRBD1	TRBV2	TRBJ1-5	ASSLAQDRDDQPQH
.	TRBV18	TRBJ2-1	ASSPLNEQF
TRBD2	TRBV4-1	TRBJ2-5	ASSHALAGTSGSETQY
.	TRBV2	TRBJ1-5	ASSGLNSNQPQH
.	TRBV5-4	TRBJ2-5	ASSLNRRQETQY
.	TRBV4-3	TRBJ2-2	ASSQDRDKYTGELF
TRBD1	TRBV4-3	TRBJ1-1	ASSQDYRGRPGAF
.	TRBV29-1	TRBJ2-1	SVEPLLASWQF
.	TRBV29-1	TRBJ2-3	SVEKVGADTQY
.	TRBV19	TRBJ2-2	ASRAGIWDTGELF
TRBD1	TRBV18	TRBJ1-5	ASSPPGQGGQPQH
TRBD2	TRBV5-1	TRBJ2-7	ASSLATSGRVGEQY
TRBD2	TRBV4-2	TRBJ2-3	ASSQAWGLAGEDTQY
.	TRBV6-7	TRBJ2-1	ASSFIAYNEQF
TRBD2	TRBV6-5	TRBJ2-2	ASKGLAGGGGELF
.	TRBV6-5	TRBJ1-1	ATTRPPNTEAF
TRBD2	TRBV18	TRBJ2-1	ASSPGGRMDNEQF
.	TRBV27	TRBJ1-3	ASCSGSGGSGNTIY
.	TRBV5-4	TRBJ2-1	ASSSRSTGFGHNEQF
TRBD2	TRBV7-9	TRBJ2-1	SSSSLPGVAKTGGEQF
.	TRBV7-8	TRBJ1-5	ASTPREEIPHQPQH
TRBD1	TRBV28	TRBJ2-7	ASRNRGPHEQY
.	TRBV6-5	TRBJ1-1	ASSYVDSNTEAF
TRBD1	TRBV5-5	TRBJ1-3	ASSRGTGVSGNTIY
TRBD2	TRBV2	TRBJ2-1	ASRGGVTVINEQF
.	TRBV5-4	TRBJ2-2	ASSSSRGTNTGELF
TRBD2	TRBV28	TRBJ2-7	ASSLISGRASYEQY
TRBD2	TRBV11-2	TRBJ2-7	ASSEGLAGGPGWSYEQY
TRBD2	TRBV29-1	TRBJ2-7	SGWTSFEQY
.	TRBV5-1	TRBJ1-4	ASTLGQNEKLF
TRBD2	TRBV6-5	TRBJ2-7	ASSYHRTSASYEQY
.	TRBV9	TRBJ1-2	ASSVQGGRYGYT
.	TRBV2	TRBJ2-3	ASSELSIRDTQY
TRBD1	TRBV27	TRBJ2-7	ASSLGTGTGSYEQY
TRBD2	TRBV9	TRBJ2-3	ASSRPSGRTTDTQY
.	TRBV11-1	TRBJ1-1	ASSFLQGHEAF
TRBD1	TRBV5-1	TRBJ2-3	ASSPATGGSTDTQY
TRBD2	TRBV19	TRBJ2-1	ASSTHTGLAGELSYNEQF
TRBD2	TRBV9	TRBJ2-3	ASSVVGGRLAGGSTDTQY
.	TRBV6-6	TRBJ2-7	ASSSHVAYEQY
TRBD2	TRBV2	TRBJ2-3	ASSDQLAGGPDTQY
TRBD2	TRBV2	TRBJ2-1	ASRETLAGEDNEQF
.	TRBV7-2	TRBJ1-6	ASSLVRGLLH
TRBD2	TRBV28	TRBJ2-7	ASSLRLAVYEQY
TRBD1	TRBV19	TRBJ1-1	ASSALRDSDAF
.	TRBV27	TRBJ2-3	ASSPMWSAPTDTQY
TRBD2	TRBV4-1	TRBJ2-7	ASSQEELAGSYEQY
TRBD1	TRBV6-5	TRBJ2-3	ASSDRGQSDTQY
TRBD1	TRBV5-4	TRBJ2-2	ASSLLGGADTGELF
.	TRBV7-7	TRBJ1-4	ASSSVFGPNEKLF
TRBD1	TRBV30	TRBJ1-4	AWSVGGSSNEKLF